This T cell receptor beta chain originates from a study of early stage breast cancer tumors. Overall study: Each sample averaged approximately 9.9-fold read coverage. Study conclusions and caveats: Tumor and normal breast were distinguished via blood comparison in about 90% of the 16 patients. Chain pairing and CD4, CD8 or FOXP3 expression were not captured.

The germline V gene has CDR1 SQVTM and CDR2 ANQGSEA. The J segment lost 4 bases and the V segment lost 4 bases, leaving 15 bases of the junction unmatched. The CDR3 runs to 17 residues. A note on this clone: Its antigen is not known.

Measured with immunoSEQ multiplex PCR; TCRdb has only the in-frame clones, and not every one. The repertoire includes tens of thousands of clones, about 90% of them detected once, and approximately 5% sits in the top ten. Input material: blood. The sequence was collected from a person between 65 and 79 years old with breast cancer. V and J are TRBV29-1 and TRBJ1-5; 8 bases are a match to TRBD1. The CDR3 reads CSVVERTGTGSNQPQHF. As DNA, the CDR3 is TGCAGCGTTGTAGAGCGGACCGGGACAGGCTCTAATCAGCCCCAGCATTTT.